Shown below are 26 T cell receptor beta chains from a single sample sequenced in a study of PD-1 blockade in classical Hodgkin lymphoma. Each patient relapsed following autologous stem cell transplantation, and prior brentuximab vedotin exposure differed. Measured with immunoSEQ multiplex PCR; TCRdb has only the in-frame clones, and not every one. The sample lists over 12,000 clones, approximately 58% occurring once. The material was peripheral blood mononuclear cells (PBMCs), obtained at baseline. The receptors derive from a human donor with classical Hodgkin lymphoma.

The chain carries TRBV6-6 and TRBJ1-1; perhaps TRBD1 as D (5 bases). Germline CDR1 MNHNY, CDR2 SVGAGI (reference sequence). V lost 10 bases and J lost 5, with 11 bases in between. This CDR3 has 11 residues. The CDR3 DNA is TGTGCCACCGAAGGGGTTACTGAAGCTTTCTTT. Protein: CATEGVTEAFF.

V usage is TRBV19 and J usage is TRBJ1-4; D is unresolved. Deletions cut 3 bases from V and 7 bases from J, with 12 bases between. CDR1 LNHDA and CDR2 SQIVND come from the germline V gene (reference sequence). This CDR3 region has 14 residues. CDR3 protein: CASSIPGGLEKLFF. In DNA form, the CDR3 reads TGTGCCAGTAGTATCCCAGGCGGTCTTGAAAAACTGTTTTTT.

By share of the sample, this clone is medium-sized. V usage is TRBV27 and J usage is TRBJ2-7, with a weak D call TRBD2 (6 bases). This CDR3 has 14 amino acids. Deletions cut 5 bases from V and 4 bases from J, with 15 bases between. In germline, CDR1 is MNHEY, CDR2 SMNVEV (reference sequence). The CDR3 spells CASSPRGVFYEQYF. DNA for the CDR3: TGTGCCAGCAGTCCCCGCGGGGTTTTTTACGAGCAGTACTTC.

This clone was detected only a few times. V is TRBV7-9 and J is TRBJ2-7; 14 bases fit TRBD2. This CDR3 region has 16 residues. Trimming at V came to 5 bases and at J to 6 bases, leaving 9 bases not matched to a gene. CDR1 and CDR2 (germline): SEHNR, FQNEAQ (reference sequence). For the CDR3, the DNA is TGTGCCAGCAGCCCCCCCAGCGGACTAGCGGGGGGCGAGCAGTACTTC. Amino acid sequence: CASSPPSGLAGGEQYF.

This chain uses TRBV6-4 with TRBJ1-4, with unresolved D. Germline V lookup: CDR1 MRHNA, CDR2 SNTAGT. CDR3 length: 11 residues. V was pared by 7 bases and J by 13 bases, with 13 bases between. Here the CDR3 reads CASNDDPRLFF. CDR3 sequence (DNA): TGTGCCAGCAACGACGATCCGCGACTGTTTTTT.

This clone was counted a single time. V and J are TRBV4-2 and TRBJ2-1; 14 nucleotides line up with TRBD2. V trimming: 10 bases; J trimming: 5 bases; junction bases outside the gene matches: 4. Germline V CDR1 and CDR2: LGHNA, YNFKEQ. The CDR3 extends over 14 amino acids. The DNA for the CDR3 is TGTGCCACTGGACTAGCGGGAGGCAACAATGAGCAGTTCTTC. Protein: CATGLAGGNNEQFF.

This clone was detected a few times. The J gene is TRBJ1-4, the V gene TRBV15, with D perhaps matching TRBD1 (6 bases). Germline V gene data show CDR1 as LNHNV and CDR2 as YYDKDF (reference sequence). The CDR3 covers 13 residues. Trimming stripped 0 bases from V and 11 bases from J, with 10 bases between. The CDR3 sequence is CATSRDRGLKLFF. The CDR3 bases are TGTGCCACCAGCAGAGATCGGGGGCTGAAACTGTTTTTT.

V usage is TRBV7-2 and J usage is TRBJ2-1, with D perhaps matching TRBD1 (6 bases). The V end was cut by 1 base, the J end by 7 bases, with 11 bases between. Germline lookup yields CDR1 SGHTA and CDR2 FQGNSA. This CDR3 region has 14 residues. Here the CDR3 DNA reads TGTGCCAGCAGCTTAGAAGGGACACAGAATGAGCAGTTCTTC. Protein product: CASSLEGTQNEQFF.

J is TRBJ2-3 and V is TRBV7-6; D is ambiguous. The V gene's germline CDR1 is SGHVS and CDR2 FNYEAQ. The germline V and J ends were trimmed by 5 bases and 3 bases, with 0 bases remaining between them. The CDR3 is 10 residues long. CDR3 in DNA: TGTGCCAGCAGCACAGATACGCAGTATTTT. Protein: CASSTDTQYF.

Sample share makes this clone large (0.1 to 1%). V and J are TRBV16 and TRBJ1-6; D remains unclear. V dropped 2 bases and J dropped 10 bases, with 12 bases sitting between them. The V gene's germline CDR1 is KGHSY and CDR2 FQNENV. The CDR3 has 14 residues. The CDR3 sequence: CASSQLTDYSPLHF. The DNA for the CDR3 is TGTGCCAGCAGCCAACTCACAGATTACTCACCCCTCCACTTT. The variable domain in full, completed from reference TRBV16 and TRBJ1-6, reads GEEVAQTPKHLVRGEGQKAKLYCAPIKGHSYVFWYQQVLKNEFKFLISFQNENVFDETGMPKERFSAKCLPNSPCSLEIQATKLEDSAVYFCASSQLTDYSPLHFGNGTRLTVT.

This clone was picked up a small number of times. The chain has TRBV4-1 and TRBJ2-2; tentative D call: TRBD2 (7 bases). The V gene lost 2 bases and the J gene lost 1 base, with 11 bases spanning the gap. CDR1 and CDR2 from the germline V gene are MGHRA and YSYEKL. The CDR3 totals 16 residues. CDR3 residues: CASSQFGGQNTGELFF. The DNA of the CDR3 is TGCGCCAGCAGCCAATTCGGGGGGCAGAACACCGGGGAGCTGTTTTTT.

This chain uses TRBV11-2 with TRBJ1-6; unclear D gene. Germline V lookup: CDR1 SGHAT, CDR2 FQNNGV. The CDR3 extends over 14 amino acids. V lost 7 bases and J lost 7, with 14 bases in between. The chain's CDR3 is CASMAALTNSPLHF. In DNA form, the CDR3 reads TGTGCCAGCATGGCTGCACTCACAAATTCACCCCTCCACTTT.

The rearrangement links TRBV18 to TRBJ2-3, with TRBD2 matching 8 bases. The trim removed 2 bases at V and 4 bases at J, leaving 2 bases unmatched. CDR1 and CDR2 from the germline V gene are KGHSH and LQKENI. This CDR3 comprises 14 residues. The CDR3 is CASSPSGGSDTQYF. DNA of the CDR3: TGTGCCAGCTCACCATCGGGGGGGTCAGATACGCAGTATTTT. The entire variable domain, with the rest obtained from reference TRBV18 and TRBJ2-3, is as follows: NAGVMQNPRHLVRRRGQEARLRCSPMKGHSHVYWYRQLPEEGLKFMVYLQKENIIDESGMPKERFSAEFPKEGPSILRIQQVVRGDSAAYFCASSPSGGSDTQYFGPGTRLTVL.

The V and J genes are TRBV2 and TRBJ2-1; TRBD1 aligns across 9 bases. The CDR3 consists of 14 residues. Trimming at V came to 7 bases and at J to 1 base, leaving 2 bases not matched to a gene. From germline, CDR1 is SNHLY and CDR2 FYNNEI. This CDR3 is CASTGQGSYNEQFF. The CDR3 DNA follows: TGTGCCAGCACTGGACAGGGGTCCTACAATGAGCAGTTCTTC.

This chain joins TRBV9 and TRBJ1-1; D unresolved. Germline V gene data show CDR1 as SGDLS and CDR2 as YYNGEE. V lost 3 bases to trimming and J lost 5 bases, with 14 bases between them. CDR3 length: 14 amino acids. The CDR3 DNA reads TGTGCCAGCAGCGCGGTGAAGACCGGTACTGAAGCTTTCTTT. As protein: CASSAVKTGTEAFF.

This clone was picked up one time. The CDR3 DNA is TGTGCCAGCAGCCCGGACTTAAGCGGTCTAACCGGGTATACGCAGTATTTT. Translated: CASSPDLSGLTGYTQYF. The J gene is TRBJ2-3, the V gene TRBV7-8, with D possibly being TRBD2 (5 bases). CDR1 is SGHVS, CDR2 FQNEAQ, per germline. Trimming removed 5 bases from V and 7 bases from J, with 25 bases in between. CDR3 length: 17 residues.

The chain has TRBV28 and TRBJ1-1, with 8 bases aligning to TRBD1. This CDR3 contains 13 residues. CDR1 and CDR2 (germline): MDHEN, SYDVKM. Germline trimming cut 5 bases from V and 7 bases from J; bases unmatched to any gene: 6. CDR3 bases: TGTGCCAGCAGTCCCGCAGGGGGCAATGAAGCTTTCTTT. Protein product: CASSPAGGNEAFF. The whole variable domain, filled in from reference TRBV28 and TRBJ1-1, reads DVKVTQSSRYLVKRTGEKVFLECVQDMDHENMFWYRQDPGLGLRLIYFSYDVKMKEKGDIPEGYSVSREKKERFSLILESASTNQTSMYLCASSPAGGNEAFFGQGTRLTVV.

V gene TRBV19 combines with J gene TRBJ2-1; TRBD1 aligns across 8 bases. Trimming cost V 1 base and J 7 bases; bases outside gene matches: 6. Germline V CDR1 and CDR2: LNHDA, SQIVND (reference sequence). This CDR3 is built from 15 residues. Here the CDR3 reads CASSIARQGMNEQFF. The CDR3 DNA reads TGTGCCAGTAGTATAGCCCGACAGGGGATGAATGAGCAGTTCTTC. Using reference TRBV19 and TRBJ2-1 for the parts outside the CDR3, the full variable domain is DGGITQSPKYLFRKEGQNVTLSCEQNLNHDAMYWYRQDPGQGLRLIYYSQIVNDFQKGDIAEGYSVSREKKESFPLTVTSAQKNPTAFYLCASSIARQGMNEQFFGPGTRLTVL.

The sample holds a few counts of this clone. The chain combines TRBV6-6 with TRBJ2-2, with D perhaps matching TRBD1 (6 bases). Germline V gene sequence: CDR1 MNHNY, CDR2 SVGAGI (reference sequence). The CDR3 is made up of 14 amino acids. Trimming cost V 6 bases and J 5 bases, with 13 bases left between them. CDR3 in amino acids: CASSPYGQTGELFF. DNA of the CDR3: TGTGCCAGCAGCCCCTACGGACAGACCGGGGAGCTGTTTTTT.

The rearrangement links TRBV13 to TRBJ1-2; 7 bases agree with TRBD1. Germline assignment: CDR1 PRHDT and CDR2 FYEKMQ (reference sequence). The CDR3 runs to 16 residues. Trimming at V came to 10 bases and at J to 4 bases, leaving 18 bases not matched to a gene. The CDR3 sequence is CAIPVPSRQGPYGYTF. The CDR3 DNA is TGTGCCATCCCAGTCCCTTCAAGACAGGGCCCCTATGGCTACACCTTC.

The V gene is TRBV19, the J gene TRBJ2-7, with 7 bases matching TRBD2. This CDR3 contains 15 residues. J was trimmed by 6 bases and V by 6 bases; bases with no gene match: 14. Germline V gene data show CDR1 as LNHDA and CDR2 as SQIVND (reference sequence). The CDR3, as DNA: TGTGCCAGTAGGGGCGAGGGAGGGGACCTACGCGAGCAGTACTTC. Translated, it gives CASRGEGGDLREQYF.

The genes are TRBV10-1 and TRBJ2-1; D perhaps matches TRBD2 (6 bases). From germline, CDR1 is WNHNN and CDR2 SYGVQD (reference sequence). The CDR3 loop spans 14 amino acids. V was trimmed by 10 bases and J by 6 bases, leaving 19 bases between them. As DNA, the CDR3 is TGCGCCAACCAGAGCAGGGAGGTTATCAATGAGCAGTTCTTC. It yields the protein CANQSREVINEQFF.

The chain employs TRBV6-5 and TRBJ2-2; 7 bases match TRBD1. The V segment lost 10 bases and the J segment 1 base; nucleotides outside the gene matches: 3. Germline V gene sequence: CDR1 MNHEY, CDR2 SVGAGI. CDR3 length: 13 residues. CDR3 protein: CAIRGQNTGELFF. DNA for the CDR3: TGTGCCATTAGGGGGCAGAACACCGGGGAGCTGTTTTTT.

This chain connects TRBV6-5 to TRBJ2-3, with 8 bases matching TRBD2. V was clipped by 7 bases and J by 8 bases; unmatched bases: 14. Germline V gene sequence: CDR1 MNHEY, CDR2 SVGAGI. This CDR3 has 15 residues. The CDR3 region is CASTPGLASIGTQYF. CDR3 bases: TGTGCCAGCACCCCCGGACTAGCTTCTATTGGTACGCAGTATTTT.

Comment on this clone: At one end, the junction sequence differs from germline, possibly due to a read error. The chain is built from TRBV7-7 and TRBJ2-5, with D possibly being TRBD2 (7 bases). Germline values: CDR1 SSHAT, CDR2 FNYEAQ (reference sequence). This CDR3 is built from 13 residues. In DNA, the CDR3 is TGTGCTAGCAGCTTAGAGGGGGGGGAGACCCAGTACTTC. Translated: CASSLEGGETQYF.

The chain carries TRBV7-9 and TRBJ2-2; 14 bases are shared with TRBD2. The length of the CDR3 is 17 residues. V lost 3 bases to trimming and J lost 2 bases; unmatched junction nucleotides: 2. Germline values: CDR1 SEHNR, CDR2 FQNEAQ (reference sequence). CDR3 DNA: TGTGCCAGCAGCTTGGGACTAGCGGGAGTAAACACCGGGGAGCTGTTTTTT. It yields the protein CASSLGLAGVNTGELFF. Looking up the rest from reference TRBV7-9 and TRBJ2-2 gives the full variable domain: DTGVSQNPRHKITKRGQNVTFRCDPISEHNRLYWYRQTLGQGPEFLTYFQNEAQLEKSRLLSDRFSAERPKGSFSTLEIQRTEQGDSAMYLCASSLGLAGVNTGELFFGEGSRLTVL.